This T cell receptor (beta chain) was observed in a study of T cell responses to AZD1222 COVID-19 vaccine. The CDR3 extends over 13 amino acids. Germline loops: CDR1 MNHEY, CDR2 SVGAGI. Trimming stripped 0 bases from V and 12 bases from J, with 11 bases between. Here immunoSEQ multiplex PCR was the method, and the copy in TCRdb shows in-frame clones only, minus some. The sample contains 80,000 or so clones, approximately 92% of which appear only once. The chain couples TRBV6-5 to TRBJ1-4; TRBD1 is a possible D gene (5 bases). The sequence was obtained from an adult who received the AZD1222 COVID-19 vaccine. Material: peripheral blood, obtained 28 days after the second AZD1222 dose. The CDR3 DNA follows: TGTGCCAGCAGTTACTCCGCCAGGGTGGAACTGTTTTTT. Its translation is CASSYSARVELFF.